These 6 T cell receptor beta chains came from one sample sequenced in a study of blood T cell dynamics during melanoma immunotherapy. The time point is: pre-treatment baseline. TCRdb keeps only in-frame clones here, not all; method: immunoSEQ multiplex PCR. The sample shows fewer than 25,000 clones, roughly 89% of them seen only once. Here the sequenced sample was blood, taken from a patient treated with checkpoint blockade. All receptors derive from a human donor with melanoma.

The CDR3 sequence is CASSGFPGTGSLNTGELFF. CDR3 DNA sequence: TGTGCCAGCAGTGGATTCCCCGGGACAGGGAGTTTGAACACCGGGGAGCTGTTTTTT. The chain employs TRBV6-1 and TRBJ2-2, with TRBD1 matching 9 bases. J gave up 1 base and V 4 bases, and 13 bases lay outside the gene matches. CDR3 length: 19 residues. Per the germline V gene, CDR1 is MNHNS and CDR2 is SASEGT.

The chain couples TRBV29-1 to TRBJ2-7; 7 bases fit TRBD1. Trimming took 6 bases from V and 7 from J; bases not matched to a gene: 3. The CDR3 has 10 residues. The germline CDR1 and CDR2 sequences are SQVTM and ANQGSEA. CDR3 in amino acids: CSVGQAEQYF. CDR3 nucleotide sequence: TGCAGCGTCGGACAGGCGGAGCAGTACTTC.

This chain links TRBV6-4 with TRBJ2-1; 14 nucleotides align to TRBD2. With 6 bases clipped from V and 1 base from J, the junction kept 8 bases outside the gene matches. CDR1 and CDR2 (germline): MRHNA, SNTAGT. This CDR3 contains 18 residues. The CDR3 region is CASSPGLAGVKSYNEQFF. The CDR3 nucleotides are TGTGCCAGCAGCCCGGGACTAGCGGGAGTAAAGTCCTACAATGAGCAGTTCTTC.

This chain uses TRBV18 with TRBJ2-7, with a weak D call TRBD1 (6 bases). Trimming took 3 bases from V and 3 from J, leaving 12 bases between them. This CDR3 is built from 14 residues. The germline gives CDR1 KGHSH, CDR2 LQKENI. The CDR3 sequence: CASSPDRFNYEQYF. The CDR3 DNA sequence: TGTGCCAGCTCACCTGACAGGTTCAACTACGAGCAGTACTTC.

The CDR3 DNA reads TGTGCCAGCAGCTCGATTGGCGGGGAGAGGAACACTGAAGCTTTCTTT. This encodes CASSSIGGERNTEAFF. The chain combines TRBV11-1 with TRBJ1-1; unclear D gene. The CDR3 length is 16 residues. The V gene's germline CDR1 is SGHAT and CDR2 FQDESV (reference sequence). The V end lost 4 bases, the J end lost 1 base, and 16 bases lay between the germline ends.

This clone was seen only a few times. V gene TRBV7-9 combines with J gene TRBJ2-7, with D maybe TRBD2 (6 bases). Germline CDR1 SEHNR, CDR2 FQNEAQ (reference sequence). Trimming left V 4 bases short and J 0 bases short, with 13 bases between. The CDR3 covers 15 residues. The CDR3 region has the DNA TGTGCCAGCAGCTCCGCGGGACTCCTCTCCTACGAGCAGTACTTC. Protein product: CASSSAGLLSYEQYF.